The source of this T cell receptor beta chain is a study of T cell responses to AZD1222 COVID-19 vaccine (TCRdb year 2021). About the full investigation: AZD1222 recipients given second doses at about 4 weeks or at about 12 weeks were pooled, since spike-specific TCR depth and breadth were not found to differ between the two schedules. Trial participants were enrolled into age subgroups of 18-55, 56-69 and 70-plus years, which contained around 150, 28 and 57 TCR-sequenced participants, respectively. A total of just over 230 trial participants underwent TCR sequencing, of whom some 210 received two doses of AZD1222 and approximately 25 received two doses of the MenACWY control vaccine. Summary of the overall study and its limitations: Most participants were white British and females outnumbered males, and the authors suggested that clonal diversity may have been underestimated. Because no day 14 peak-response samples were available, repertoires were characterized only after the peak T cell response. A significant rise in spike-specific TCR breadth and depth was observed after two AZD1222 doses relative to day 0 and relative to MenACWY recipients. Conclusions about previously exposed vaccinees are limited because only five to seven AZD1222 recipients were SARS-CoV-2 seropositive at baseline. The 56-69-year group was small, and its depth increase did not reach significance, likely because of low power. Reportedly, almost half of the unique spike-specific TCRs recognized epitopes lying outside the regions that are mutated in the B.1.351 and B.1.1.7 variants. The vaccine-associated CD4 TCRs covered the entire spike protein, and the dominant responses fell in regions 160-218 and 743-854.

Note on this clone: Its antigen is still unknown. No per-base quality is available; no much larger clone lies one base away.

Trimming costs V 2 bases and J 4 bases, and their ends lie 15 bases apart. Taken from the germline V gene, the CDR1 and CDR2 loops are MNHNS and SASEGT. The cysteine opens and the phenylalanine closes a CDR3 of 15 amino acids. CDR3 DNA only is kept here, 45 bases in frame from base 1. This specimen's time point label, interpreted: baseline before first vaccination. Vaccinee samples came from UK trials COV001 and COV002, including a single-blind randomized controlled phase 2/3 trial of AZD1222 (ChAdOx1 nCoV-19) in healthy adults. For TCRbeta chain sequencing, PBMC samples from trial participants were taken at day 0 and at day 28 after the second dose. The CDR3 regions of human TCRbeta chains were analyzed by immunosequencing. Per the source publication's procedure: TCRs in the repertoires were compared against a reference library of SARS-CoV-2-specific TCRs that had been generated with the MIRA antigen-specificity platform. Breadth was defined as the fraction of unique TCRs that were SARS-CoV-2-associated. Depth was defined as the fraction of total T cells that were SARS-CoV-2-associated. Using the MIRA data, each spike-specific TCR was mapped to the spike region that the TCR reacts to and placed in a CD4 or CD8 class. Log10-transformed breadth and depth values were compared by one-way ANOVA with Sidak's multiple comparisons tests. TCRdb obtained this table from immuneACCESS and retained in-frame rearrangements with V and J assigned. These tables miss some clones; where compared with another copy, unresolved V genes account for less than half of the shortfall, and the remainder is unexplained. That table supplies the V and J calls and clone size; D and trimming were determined from the DNA. This sample holds about 70,000 clones; 85% were observed only once. Just over 20% of the sample lies in the top ten.

Recombination linked TRBV6-1 to TRBJ2-7; the D gene is not confidently resolved. The TCR comes from an adult in good health. This specimen was peripheral blood, taken on day 0 of AZD1222 vaccination. At the DNA level, the sequence is TGTGCCAGCAGTGAATGTCCGGAACAATCTTACGAGCAGTACTTC. Translated, this is CASSECPEQSYEQYF.